This TCR beta chain was captured by sequencing in a study of T cell responses to AZD1222 COVID-19 vaccine. Findings and limits, study-wide: Two AZD1222 doses significantly raised spike-specific TCR breadth and depth over controls. Baseline antibody screening turned up just a handful of seropositive AZD1222 recipients. Vaccine-related CD4 TCRs covered spike, predominating at 160-218 and 743-854. White British ancestry dominated among donors, who included more females, and clonal diversity was possibly underestimated.

Only in-frame clones appear in the TCRdb table, and some are missing; sequencing was by immunoSEQ multiplex PCR. The table has some 140,000 clones, 75% to 90% seen once. This clone was detected only once. Its antigen is unknown. The source is an adult in good health. The sample here was peripheral blood, taken on day 0 of AZD1222 vaccination.

CDR3 sequence reads: CASSPGGRQVKSHSGNTIYF. The CDR3 DNA reads as TGTGCCAGCTCCCCAGGGGGGCGACAGGTGAAATCCCACTCTGGAAACACCATATATTTT. J is TRBJ1-3 and V is TRBV27, with TRBD1 identical over 7 bases. The ends lost 8 bases at V and 0 bases at J; junction bases unmatched: 22. The CDR3 runs to 20 residues. The germline V gene encodes CDR1 MNHEY and CDR2 SMNVEV (reference sequence).